This T cell receptor (beta chain) stems from a study of blood T cell repertoires in COVID-19. The protocol was immunoSEQ multiplex PCR, while the TCRdb copy is restricted to in-frame clones and leaves out a portion. The table shows around 170,000 clones, with 84% occurring only once. Trimming stripped 4 bases from V and 8 bases from J, with 12 bases between. CDR3 size: 12 residues. Germline values: CDR1 GTSNPN, CDR2 SVGIG (reference sequence). The sequencing sample was made of peripheral blood. This TCR came from a man aged 25-45 years with active or convalescent COVID-19. The chain has TRBV30 and TRBJ1-3; D may be TRBD1 (6 bases). The CDR3 sequence: CAWTGGRDTIYF. The DNA of the CDR3 is TGTGCCTGGACGGGGGGCCGGGACACCATATATTTT.